This T cell receptor (beta chain) emerged from a study of blood T cells in healthy people across ages. The V end was cut by 6 bases, the J end by 5 bases, with 4 bases between. This CDR3 is built from 11 residues. Germline CDR1 and CDR2: KGHDR and SFDVKD. Next came a second PCR, run for about 7 to 12 cycles, which used a sample-barcoded 5' primer along with a J-beta primer mix. Researchers report that each sample yielded at least 2.5 million CDR3-containing paired-end reads. Via MiXCR, TCRdb re-called the 5' RACE reads, giving one row per CDR3 protein. Among over 750,000 distinct CDR3 sequences, 20% to 25% were seen once, and the ten largest hold more than 8.5%. This clonotype was seen only once. The sample also formed part of further work on T cells of mothers and their children. From that second work: Each donor was one of three healthy Caucasian mothers or one of their six children. In both related and unrelated pairs, TCR recombination output is shaped similarly by thymic selection.

Sequencing was done on a sample of blood. V and J are TRBV24-1 and TRBJ2-1; unclear D gene. The receptor was derived from a boy aged 5-17 years in good health. The chain's CDR3 is CATSLNNEQFF. In DNA form, the CDR3 reads TGTGCCACCAGTCTAAACAATGAGCAGTTCTTC.